This T cell receptor beta chain was documented in a study of blood T cell repertoires in COVID-19 (dated by TCRdb to the early 2020s). Turning to the overall study: Collaborator samples came from the United States, Italy and Spain and covered acute and convalescent phases of COVID-19. The material from the prospective study consisted of cDNA or gDNA derived from T cells, B-cell-depleted T cells, or PBMCs. The dataset comprised deeply sampled blood TCRbeta repertoires from subjects exposed to, actively infected with, or recovered from COVID-19. The repertoires were released in a freely available public database intended as a resource for research on the immune response to SARS-CoV-2. Samples were obtained from the ongoing ImmuneRACE study (first 160 participants) and from about 1,300 subjects provided by 6 global collaborators. The sample metadata nearly always contained a de-identified subject ID, COVID-19 status, age in years and sex. HLA class I and class II types, where available, came from metadata supplied by the sample provider rather than from assay-based typing. What the authors observed across the whole study: The quantity of clinical and demographic metadata differed by source and by participant and was supplied without curation.

Collaborating institutions collected whole blood in K2EDTA tubes following their own protocols. For TCRbeta analysis, collaborators shipped samples as frozen whole blood, isolated PBMCs, or DNA extracted from either of those sample types. The immunoSEQ Assay, a bias-controlled multiplex PCR, was used to amplify TCRbeta CDR3 regions from genomic DNA. In the source study's methods: Within the assay, amplification of reference gene primers was used to estimate how many nucleated cells each sample contained. To quantify the absolute abundance of each unique TCRbeta CDR3 rearrangement, sequence reads were collapsed and filtered. For each sample, productive Simpson clonality was calculated as the square root of Simpson's diversity index over productive rearrangements. The source is immuneACCESS, and TCRdb retained only in-frame sequences with V and J called. Part of the clones is not carried over; for the studies checked, unresolved V genes explain less than half of this, and the remainder is unexplained. V and J calls and clone size are as listed in that table; D and trimming were resolved from the DNA. This sample lists approximately 94,000 clones; just under 80% were detected once. The ten largest clones represent about 12% of the sample.

Reading the germline V gene gives CDR1 MNHEY and CDR2 SVGEGT. Relative to germline, V is 0 bases shorter and J is 4 bases shorter, with 15 bases between their ends. The CDR3 goes from the cysteine to the phenylalanine over 16 residues. Kept here is only the CDR3 DNA, which spans 48 bases and is read in frame from base 1. With regard to this clone: Its antigen remains undetermined. No per-base quality is available; no much larger clone lies one base away.

The sequence was collected from a woman between 65 and 79 years old with acute or convalescent COVID-19. Input material: peripheral blood. This sequence uses TRBV6-2 or TRBV6-3 and TRBJ1-1; a confident D gene designation cannot be given. For the CDR3, the sequence is CASSYSVFPGSTEAFF. In nucleotides, the sequence is TGTGCCAGCAGTTACTCGGTTTTTCCGGGGAGCACTGAAGCTTTCTTT.